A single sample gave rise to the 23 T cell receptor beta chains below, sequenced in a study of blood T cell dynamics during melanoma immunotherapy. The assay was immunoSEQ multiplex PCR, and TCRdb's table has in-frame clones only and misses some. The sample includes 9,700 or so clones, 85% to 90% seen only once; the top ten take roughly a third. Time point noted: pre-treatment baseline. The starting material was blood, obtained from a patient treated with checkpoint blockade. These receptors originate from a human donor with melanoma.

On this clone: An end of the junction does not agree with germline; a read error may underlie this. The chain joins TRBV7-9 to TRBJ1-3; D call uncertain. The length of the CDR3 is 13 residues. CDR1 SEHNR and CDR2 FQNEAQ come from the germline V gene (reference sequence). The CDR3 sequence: CASGFFSGNTIYF. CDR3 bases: TGTGCCAGCGGCTTTTTCTCTGGAAACACCATATATTTT.

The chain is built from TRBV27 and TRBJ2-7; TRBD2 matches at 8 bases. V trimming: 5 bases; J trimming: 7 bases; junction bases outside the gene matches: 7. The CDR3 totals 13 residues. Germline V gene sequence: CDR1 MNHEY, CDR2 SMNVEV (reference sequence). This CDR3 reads CASSPSGGPEQYF. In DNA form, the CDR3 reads TGTGCCAGCAGTCCCTCGGGAGGGCCTGAGCAGTACTTC.

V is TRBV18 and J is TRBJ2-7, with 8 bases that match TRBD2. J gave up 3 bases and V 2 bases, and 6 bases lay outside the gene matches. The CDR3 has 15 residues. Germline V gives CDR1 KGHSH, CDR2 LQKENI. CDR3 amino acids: CASSPTGGGHYEQYF. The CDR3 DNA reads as TGTGCCAGCTCACCAACGGGGGGGGGCCACTACGAGCAGTACTTC.

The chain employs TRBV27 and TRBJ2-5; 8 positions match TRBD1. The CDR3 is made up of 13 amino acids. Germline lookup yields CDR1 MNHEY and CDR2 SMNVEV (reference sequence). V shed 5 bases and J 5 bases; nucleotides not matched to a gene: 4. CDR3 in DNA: TGTGCCAGCAGTCCGAGGACAGGGGAGACCCAGTACTTC. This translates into CASSPRTGETQYF.

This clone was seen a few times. The CDR3 sequence: CASSAGAGTEAFF. CDR3 sequence (DNA): TGTGCCAGCAGTGCTGGGGCGGGCACTGAAGCTTTCTTT. V usage is TRBV2 and J usage is TRBJ1-1; D perhaps matches TRBD1 (5 bases). The CDR3 is 13 residues long. Germline-derived CDR1 and CDR2 are SNHLY and FYNNEI. Trimming removed 4 bases at V and 4 bases at J, with 10 bases between. The variable domain in full, with the rest retrieved from reference TRBV2 and TRBJ1-1, is EPEVTQTPSHQVTQMGQEVILRCVPISNHLYFYWYRQILGQKVEFLVSFYNNEISEKSEIFDDQFSVERPDGSNFTLKIRSTKLEDSAMYFCASSAGAGTEAFFGQGTRLTVV.

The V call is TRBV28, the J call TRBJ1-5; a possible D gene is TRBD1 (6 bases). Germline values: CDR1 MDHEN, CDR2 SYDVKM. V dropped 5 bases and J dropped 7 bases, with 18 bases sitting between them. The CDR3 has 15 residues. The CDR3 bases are TGTGCCAGCAGTCCGGGGGCCGGGGTCAGGCAGCCCCAGCATTTT. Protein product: CASSPGAGVRQPQHF.

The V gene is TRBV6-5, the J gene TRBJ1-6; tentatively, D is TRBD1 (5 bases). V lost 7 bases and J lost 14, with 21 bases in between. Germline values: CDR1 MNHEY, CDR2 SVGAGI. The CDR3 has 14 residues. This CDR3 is CASMRAGWKGALHF. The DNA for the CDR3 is TGTGCCAGCATGAGGGCAGGGTGGAAAGGGGCCCTCCACTTT.

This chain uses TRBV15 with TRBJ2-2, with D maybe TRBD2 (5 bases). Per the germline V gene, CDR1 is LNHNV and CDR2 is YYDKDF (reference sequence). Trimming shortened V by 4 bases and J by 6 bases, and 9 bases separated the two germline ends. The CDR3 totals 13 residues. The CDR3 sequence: CATSIPGAGELFF. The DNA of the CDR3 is TGTGCCACCAGCATCCCCGGGGCCGGGGAGCTGTTTTTT.

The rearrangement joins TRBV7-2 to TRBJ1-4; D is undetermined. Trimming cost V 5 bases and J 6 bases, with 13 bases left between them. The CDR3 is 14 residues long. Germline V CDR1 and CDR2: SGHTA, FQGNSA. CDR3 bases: TGTGCCAGCAGCCCCAAAAGTTTTGATGAAAAACTGTTTTTT. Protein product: CASSPKSFDEKLFF.

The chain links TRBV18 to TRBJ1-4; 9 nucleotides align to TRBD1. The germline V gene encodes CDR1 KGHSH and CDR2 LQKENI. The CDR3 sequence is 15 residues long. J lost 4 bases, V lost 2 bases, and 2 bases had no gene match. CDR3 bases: TGTGCCAGCTCACCAGGACAGGGGCATAATGAAAAACTGTTTTTT. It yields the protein CASSPGQGHNEKLFF.

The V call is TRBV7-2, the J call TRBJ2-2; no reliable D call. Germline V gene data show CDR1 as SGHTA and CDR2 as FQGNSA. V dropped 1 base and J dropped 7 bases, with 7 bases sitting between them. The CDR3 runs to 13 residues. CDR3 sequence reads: CASSLVWDGELFF. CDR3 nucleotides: TGTGCCAGCAGCTTAGTTTGGGACGGGGAGCTGTTTTTT.

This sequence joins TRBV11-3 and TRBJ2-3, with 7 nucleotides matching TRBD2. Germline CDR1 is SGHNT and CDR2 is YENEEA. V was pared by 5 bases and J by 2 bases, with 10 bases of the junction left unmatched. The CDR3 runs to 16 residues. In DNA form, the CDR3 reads TGTGCCAGCAGCCCACGACCGGGACTAACCACAGATACGCAGTATTTT. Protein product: CASSPRPGLTTDTQYF.

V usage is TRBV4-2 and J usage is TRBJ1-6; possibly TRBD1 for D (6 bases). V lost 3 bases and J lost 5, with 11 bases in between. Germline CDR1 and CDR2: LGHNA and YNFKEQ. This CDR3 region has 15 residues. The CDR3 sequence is CASSQKGQNNSPLHF. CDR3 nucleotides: TGTGCCAGCAGCCAGAAAGGACAGAATAATTCACCCCTCCACTTT.

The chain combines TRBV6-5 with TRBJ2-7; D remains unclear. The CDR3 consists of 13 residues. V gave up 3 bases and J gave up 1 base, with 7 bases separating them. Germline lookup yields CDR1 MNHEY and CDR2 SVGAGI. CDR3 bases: TGTGCCAGCAGTTATAGTCCATCCTACGAGCAGTACTTC. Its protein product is CASSYSPSYEQYF.

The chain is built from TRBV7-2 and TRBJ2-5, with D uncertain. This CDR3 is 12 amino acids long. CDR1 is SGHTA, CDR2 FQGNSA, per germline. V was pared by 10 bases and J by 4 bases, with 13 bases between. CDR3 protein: CATRVRRETQYF. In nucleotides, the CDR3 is TGTGCCACCCGGGTGAGGCGAGAGACCCAGTACTTC.

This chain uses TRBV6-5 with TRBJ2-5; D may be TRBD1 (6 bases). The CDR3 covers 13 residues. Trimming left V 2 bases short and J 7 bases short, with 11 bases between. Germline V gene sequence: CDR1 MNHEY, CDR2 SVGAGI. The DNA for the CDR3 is TGTGCCAGCAGTTACGGGGGCTGGGGGACCCAGTACTTC. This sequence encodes CASSYGGWGTQYF.

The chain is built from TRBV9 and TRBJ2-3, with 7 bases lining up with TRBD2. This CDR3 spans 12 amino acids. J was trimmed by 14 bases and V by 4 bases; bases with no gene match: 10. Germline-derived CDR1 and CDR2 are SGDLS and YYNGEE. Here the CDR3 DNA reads TGTGCCAGCAGCCTCGGGGCGGGAGCGGCGTATTTT. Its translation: CASSLGAGAAYF.

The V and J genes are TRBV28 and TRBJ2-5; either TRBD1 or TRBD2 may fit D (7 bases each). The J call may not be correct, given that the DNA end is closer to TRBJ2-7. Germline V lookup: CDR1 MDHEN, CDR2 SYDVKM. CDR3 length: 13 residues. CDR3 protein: CATGGTAPYEQYF. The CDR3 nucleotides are TGTGCCACCGGGGGGACAGCGCCCTACGAGCAGTACTTC.

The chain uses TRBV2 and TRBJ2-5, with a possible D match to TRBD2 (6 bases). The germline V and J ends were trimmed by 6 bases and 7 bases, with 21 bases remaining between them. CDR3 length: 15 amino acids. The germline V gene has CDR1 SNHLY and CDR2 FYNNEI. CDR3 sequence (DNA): TGTGCCAGCAGACCCTCAACCGGGCCCGGGGGGACCCAGTACTTC. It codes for CASRPSTGPGGTQYF.

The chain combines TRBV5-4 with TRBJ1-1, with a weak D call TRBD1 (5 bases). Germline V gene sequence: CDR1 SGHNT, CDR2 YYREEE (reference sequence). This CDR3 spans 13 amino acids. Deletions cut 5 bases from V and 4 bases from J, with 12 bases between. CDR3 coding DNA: TGTGCCAGCAGGCTGACAGCGGCCACTGAAGCTTTCTTT. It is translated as CASRLTAATEAFF.

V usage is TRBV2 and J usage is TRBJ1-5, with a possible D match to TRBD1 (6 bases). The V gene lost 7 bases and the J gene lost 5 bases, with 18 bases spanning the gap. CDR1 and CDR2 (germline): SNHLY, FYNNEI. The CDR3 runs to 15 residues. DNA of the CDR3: TGTGCCAGCAACCCCCTGACAGGATCCGATCAGCCCCAGCATTTT. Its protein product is CASNPLTGSDQPQHF.

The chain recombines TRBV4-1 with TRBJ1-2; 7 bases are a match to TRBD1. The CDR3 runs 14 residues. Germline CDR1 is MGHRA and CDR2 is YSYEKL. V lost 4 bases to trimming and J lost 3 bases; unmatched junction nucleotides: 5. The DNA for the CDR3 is TGCGCCAGCAGCCCGGGACAGAGATACTATGGCTACACCTTC. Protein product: CASSPGQRYYGYTF.

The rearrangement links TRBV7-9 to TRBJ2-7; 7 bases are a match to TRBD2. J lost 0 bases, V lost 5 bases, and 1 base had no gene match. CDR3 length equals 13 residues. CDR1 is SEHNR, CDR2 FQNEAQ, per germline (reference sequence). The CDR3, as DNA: TGTGCCAGCAGCGCTAGCGGCTCCTACGAGCAGTACTTC. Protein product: CASSASGSYEQYF.